A selection of T cell receptor beta chains follows, all from one sample in a study of T cells after yellow fever vaccination. Using its own MiXCR run on the 5' RACE reads, TCRdb lists one record per CDR3 protein. The repertoire holds fewer than 650,000 distinct CDR3 sequences, with 20% to 25% as singletons. The specimen comprised PBMCs, sampled less than 25 days after the first yellow fever vaccination. These receptors were collected from a man aged 18-30 years who received the YFV17D yellow fever vaccine. Each CDR3 is given with its conserved first and last residue. The order of the fields is CDR3 length, V gene, clone size, D gene, J gene, CDR3 protein, CDR3 DNA. A D gene is named only where the DNA matches it firmly. Where a row states a size, it is once, few, many or the class of an expanded clone; other rows omit it.

cdr3_length: 14; v_call: TRBV20-1; clone_size: few; d_call: -; j_call: TRBJ2-5; cdr3_aa: CSARAGARRETQYF; cdr3_nt: TGCAGTGCTCGCGCGGGGGCCCGACGGGAGACCCAGTACTTC
cdr3_length: 17; v_call: TRBV3-1; clone_size: few; d_call: TRBD2; j_call: TRBJ2-3; cdr3_aa: CASSQESGDYLPDTQYF; cdr3_nt: TGTGCCAGCAGCCAAGAATCTGGGGACTACCTTCCGGATACGCAGTATTTT
cdr3_length: 14; v_call: TRBV7-9; clone_size: -; d_call: -; j_call: TRBJ2-1; cdr3_aa: CASSFVGGPNEQFF; cdr3_nt: TGTGCCAGCAGCTTTGTGGGGGGTCCCAATGAGCAGTTCTTC
cdr3_length: 13; v_call: TRBV20-1; clone_size: few; d_call: -; j_call: TRBJ2-1; cdr3_aa: CSASPGTDNEQFF; cdr3_nt: TGCAGTGCTAGCCCCGGGACGGACAATGAGCAGTTCTTC
cdr3_length: 20; v_call: TRBV28; clone_size: few; d_call: -; j_call: TRBJ2-3; cdr3_aa: CASSTREGPPPLTEGGTQYF; cdr3_nt: TGTGCCAGCAGCACCAGAGAGGGGCCCCCCCCGCTCACCGAGGGTGGTACGCAGTATTTT
cdr3_length: 16; v_call: TRBV5-6; clone_size: -; d_call: -; j_call: TRBJ2-2; cdr3_aa: CASSLWTGRVTGELFF; cdr3_nt: TGTGCCAGCAGCTTGTGGACAGGGAGGGTCACCGGGGAGCTGTTTTTT
cdr3_length: 15; v_call: TRBV28; clone_size: -; d_call: TRBD1; j_call: TRBJ2-5; cdr3_aa: CASSPPTGLRWTQYF; cdr3_nt: TGTGCCAGCAGTCCTCCGACAGGGCTCCGTTGGACCCAGTACTTC
cdr3_length: 14; v_call: TRBV7-9; clone_size: once; d_call: -; j_call: TRBJ1-3; cdr3_aa: CASSLPGSLNGIYF; cdr3_nt: TGTGCCAGCAGCCTTCCTGGTTCCCTTAACGGCATATATTTT
cdr3_length: 15; v_call: TRBV7-8; clone_size: few; d_call: TRBD2; j_call: TRBJ2-1; cdr3_aa: CASRLRAGGYNEQFF; cdr3_nt: TGTGCCAGCAGGTTGCGAGCGGGGGGCTACAATGAGCAGTTCTTC
cdr3_length: 17; v_call: TRBV7-6; clone_size: -; d_call: -; j_call: TRBJ2-3; cdr3_aa: CASSLPPGQGKTDTQYF; cdr3_nt: TGTGCCAGCAGCTTACCTCCGGGACAAGGAAAGACAGATACGCAGTATTTT
cdr3_length: 14; v_call: TRBV7-8; clone_size: -; d_call: -; j_call: TRBJ1-5; cdr3_aa: CASSLPYSNQPQHF; cdr3_nt: TGTGCCAGCAGCCTACCATATAGCAATCAGCCCCAGCATTTT
cdr3_length: 12; v_call: TRBV28; clone_size: -; d_call: -; j_call: TRBJ1-2; cdr3_aa: CASSLDLYGYTF; cdr3_nt: TGTGCCAGCAGTTTGGACCTCTATGGCTACACCTTC
cdr3_length: 14; v_call: TRBV11-2; clone_size: few; d_call: -; j_call: TRBJ1-6; cdr3_aa: CASGVMRDNRPLHF; cdr3_nt: TGTGCCAGCGGAGTTATGAGGGACAATCGCCCCCTCCACTTT
cdr3_length: 10; v_call: TRBV7-9; clone_size: -; d_call: -; j_call: TRBJ2-7; cdr3_aa: CASSIYELYF; cdr3_nt: TGTGCCAGCAGCATCTACGAGCTGTACTTC
cdr3_length: 14; v_call: TRBV25-1; clone_size: -; d_call: -; j_call: TRBJ1-1; cdr3_aa: CASRKAAPSTEAFF; cdr3_nt: TGTGCCAGCAGGAAGGCAGCCCCCAGCACTGAAGCTTTCTTT
cdr3_length: 15; v_call: TRBV20-1; clone_size: -; d_call: TRBD2; j_call: TRBJ2-3; cdr3_aa: CSARRGSGGVDTQYF; cdr3_nt: TGCAGTGCTCGTAGAGGGAGCGGGGGAGTTGATACGCAGTATTTT
cdr3_length: 15; v_call: TRBV5-4; clone_size: many; d_call: -; j_call: TRBJ2-7; cdr3_aa: CASSLARQGSHEQYF; cdr3_nt: TGTGCCAGCAGCTTGGCGCGGCAGGGGAGCCACGAGCAGTACTTC
cdr3_length: 12; v_call: TRBV5-1; clone_size: -; d_call: -; j_call: TRBJ2-5; cdr3_aa: CASRASQETQYF; cdr3_nt: TGCGCCAGCAGAGCGAGCCAAGAGACCCAGTACTTC
cdr3_length: 15; v_call: TRBV7-9; clone_size: -; d_call: TRBD2; j_call: TRBJ2-5; cdr3_aa: CAVTRWGGGGETQYF; cdr3_nt: TGTGCCGTCACCAGGTGGGGGGGTGGCGGCGAGACCCAGTACTTC
cdr3_length: 16; v_call: TRBV5-1; clone_size: few; d_call: TRBD2; j_call: TRBJ2-3; cdr3_aa: CASSLVGGDRTDTQYF; cdr3_nt: TGCGCCAGCAGCTTGGTCGGGGGGGACCGCACAGATACGCAGTATTTT
cdr3_length: 15; v_call: TRBV15; clone_size: few; d_call: -; j_call: TRBJ2-3; cdr3_aa: CATSRGGEGTDTQYF; cdr3_nt: TGTGCCACCAGCAGAGGGGGGGAGGGCACAGATACGCAGTATTTT
cdr3_length: 17; v_call: TRBV5-8; clone_size: few; d_call: TRBD2; j_call: TRBJ2-3; cdr3_aa: CASSLRLAGATTDTQYF; cdr3_nt: TGTGCCAGCAGCTTGAGACTAGCGGGGGCCACCACAGATACGCAGTATTTT
cdr3_length: 16; v_call: TRBV5-1; clone_size: once; d_call: TRBD2; j_call: TRBJ2-1; cdr3_aa: CASSLDPGGSYNEQFF; cdr3_nt: TGCGCCAGCAGCTTGGATCCGGGGGGCTCCTACAATGAGCAGTTCTTC
cdr3_length: 15; v_call: TRBV30; clone_size: -; d_call: -; j_call: TRBJ2-7; cdr3_aa: CAWSRRGHLTYEQYF; cdr3_nt: TGTGCCTGGAGCCGGAGGGGACATTTAACCTACGAGCAGTACTTC
cdr3_length: 14; v_call: TRBV12-3/TRBV12-4; clone_size: few; d_call: TRBD2; j_call: TRBJ2-7; cdr3_aa: CASSPGWGGSEQYF; cdr3_nt: TGTGCCAGCAGTCCAGGGTGGGGAGGGTCCGAGCAGTACTTC
cdr3_length: 15; v_call: TRBV10-3; clone_size: many; d_call: TRBD1; j_call: TRBJ1-1; cdr3_aa: CAISDPGQMNTEAFF; cdr3_nt: TGTGCCATCAGTGACCCGGGACAGATGAACACTGAAGCTTTCTTT
cdr3_length: 15; v_call: TRBV4-3; clone_size: few; d_call: -; j_call: TRBJ1-2; cdr3_aa: CASSQGRQLSYGYTF; cdr3_nt: TGCGCCAGCAGCCAAGGGAGACAGTTGTCCTATGGCTACACCTTC
cdr3_length: 15; v_call: TRBV27; clone_size: few; d_call: -; j_call: TRBJ2-7; cdr3_aa: CASSLRGTSLYEQYF; cdr3_nt: TGTGCCAGCAGTTTAAGGGGGACTTCTCTTTACGAGCAGTACTTC
cdr3_length: 15; v_call: TRBV7-2; clone_size: -; d_call: -; j_call: TRBJ2-2; cdr3_aa: CASSSTFSNTGELFF; cdr3_nt: TGTGCCAGCAGCTCCACCTTTTCGAACACCGGGGAGCTGTTTTTT
cdr3_length: 17; v_call: TRBV20-1; clone_size: -; d_call: -; j_call: TRBJ2-5; cdr3_aa: CSARVKSRALVSETQYF; cdr3_nt: TGCAGTGCTAGAGTCAAAAGTCGGGCATTAGTCTCAGAGACCCAGTACTTC
cdr3_length: 12; v_call: TRBV21-1; clone_size: few; d_call: -; j_call: TRBJ2-1; cdr3_aa: CASSKGVSEQFF; cdr3_nt: TGTGCCAGCAGCAAAGGCGTGAGTGAGCAGTTCTTC
cdr3_length: 17; v_call: TRBV20-1; clone_size: -; d_call: TRBD2; j_call: TRBJ2-1; cdr3_aa: CSATTSGSGGVVNEQFF; cdr3_nt: TGCAGTGCAACGACTAGCGGGTCCGGAGGAGTCGTCAATGAGCAGTTCTTC
cdr3_length: 14; v_call: TRBV7-2; clone_size: -; d_call: TRBD2; j_call: TRBJ2-2; cdr3_aa: CASSLWEGTGELFF; cdr3_nt: TGTGCCAGCAGCTTATGGGAGGGAACCGGGGAGCTGTTTTTT
cdr3_length: 17; v_call: TRBV5-1; clone_size: -; d_call: TRBD2; j_call: TRBJ2-5; cdr3_aa: CASSSGLAGGYEETQYF; cdr3_nt: TGCGCCAGCAGCTCGGGACTAGCGGGGGGATACGAAGAGACCCAGTACTTC
cdr3_length: 14; v_call: TRBV7-8; clone_size: few; d_call: -; j_call: TRBJ2-1; cdr3_aa: CASSLVRTSNEQFF; cdr3_nt: TGTGCCAGCAGCTTAGTACGCACTAGCAATGAGCAGTTCTTC
cdr3_length: 14; v_call: TRBV7-6; clone_size: few; d_call: -; j_call: TRBJ2-7; cdr3_aa: CASSPSGGRYEQYF; cdr3_nt: TGTGCCAGCAGCCCTTCCGGAGGCCGATACGAGCAGTACTTC
cdr3_length: 13; v_call: TRBV6-2/TRBV6-3; clone_size: -; d_call: -; j_call: TRBJ1-5; cdr3_aa: CASTLQGTQPQHF; cdr3_nt: TGTGCCAGCACCCTCCAGGGAACTCAGCCCCAGCATTTT
cdr3_length: 15; v_call: TRBV5-1; clone_size: -; d_call: TRBD2; j_call: TRBJ2-3; cdr3_aa: CASSGIAGSTDTQYF; cdr3_nt: TGCGCCAGCAGCGGAATAGCGGGGAGCACAGATACGCAGTATTTT
cdr3_length: 13; v_call: TRBV2; clone_size: -; d_call: -; j_call: TRBJ2-2; cdr3_aa: CASSTRLPGELFF; cdr3_nt: TGTGCCAGCAGTACTCGACTACCCGGGGAGCTGTTTTTT
cdr3_length: 15; v_call: TRBV14; clone_size: -; d_call: -; j_call: TRBJ1-1; cdr3_aa: CASSQPGLGDTEAFF; cdr3_nt: TGTGCCAGCAGCCAACCGGGACTAGGGGACACTGAAGCTTTCTTT
cdr3_length: 16; v_call: TRBV7-3; clone_size: -; d_call: TRBD2; j_call: TRBJ2-3; cdr3_aa: CASSPLGGGLTDTQYF; cdr3_nt: TGTGCCAGCAGCCCCCTGGGGGGGGGACTCACAGATACGCAGTATTTT
cdr3_length: 14; v_call: TRBV11-2; clone_size: few; d_call: TRBD2; j_call: TRBJ2-3; cdr3_aa: CASSLTGGVDTQYF; cdr3_nt: TGTGCCAGCAGCTTAACTGGGGGGGTGGATACGCAGTATTTT
cdr3_length: 16; v_call: TRBV4-3; clone_size: many; d_call: TRBD1; j_call: TRBJ2-7; cdr3_aa: CASSQAPGQGSYEQYF; cdr3_nt: TGCGCCAGCAGCCAAGCCCCGGGACAGGGCTCCTACGAGCAGTACTTC
cdr3_length: 13; v_call: TRBV7-2; clone_size: few; d_call: -; j_call: TRBJ2-1; cdr3_aa: CASSLARGRVQFF; cdr3_nt: TGTGCCAGCAGCTTAGCCCGGGGGCGGGTGCAGTTCTTC
cdr3_length: 11; v_call: TRBV27; clone_size: few; d_call: TRBD1; j_call: TRBJ1-5; cdr3_aa: CASSSGGPQHF; cdr3_nt: TGTGCCAGCAGTTCAGGGGGCCCCCAGCATTTT
cdr3_length: 16; v_call: TRBV4-3; clone_size: -; d_call: TRBD1; j_call: TRBJ2-5; cdr3_aa: CASSPDWTGGDETQYF; cdr3_nt: TGCGCCAGCAGCCCCGATTGGACAGGGGGCGATGAGACCCAGTACTTC
cdr3_length: 15; v_call: TRBV5-1; clone_size: -; d_call: -; j_call: TRBJ2-3; cdr3_aa: CASSFEGPRADTQYF; cdr3_nt: TGCGCCAGCAGCTTTGAAGGCCCACGGGCAGATACGCAGTATTTT
cdr3_length: 16; v_call: TRBV12-3/TRBV12-4; clone_size: -; d_call: TRBD2; j_call: TRBJ2-7; cdr3_aa: CASRSETSGATYEQYF; cdr3_nt: TGTGCCAGCAGATCCGAGACTAGCGGGGCCACCTACGAGCAGTACTTC
cdr3_length: 12; v_call: TRBV20-1; clone_size: -; d_call: TRBD1; j_call: TRBJ1-2; cdr3_aa: CSAAQGHHGYTF; cdr3_nt: TGCAGTGCCGCACAGGGGCACCATGGCTACACCTTC
cdr3_length: 14; v_call: TRBV29-1; clone_size: -; d_call: TRBD1; j_call: TRBJ1-1; cdr3_aa: CSAGGGQMNTEAFF; cdr3_nt: TGCAGCGCTGGGGGGGGACAGATGAACACTGAAGCTTTCTTT
cdr3_length: 12; v_call: TRBV10-3; clone_size: -; d_call: -; j_call: TRBJ1-2; cdr3_aa: CATKPGSDGYTF; cdr3_nt: TGTGCCACCAAACCCGGATCGGATGGCTACACCTTC
cdr3_length: 13; v_call: TRBV7-2; clone_size: few; d_call: -; j_call: TRBJ1-5; cdr3_aa: CASSLMDNQPQHF; cdr3_nt: TGTGCCAGCAGCTTGATGGACAATCAGCCCCAGCATTTT
cdr3_length: 12; v_call: TRBV7-2; clone_size: few; d_call: -; j_call: TRBJ2-5; cdr3_aa: CASSSYLSAQYF; cdr3_nt: TGTGCCAGCAGCTCCTACCTCAGTGCCCAGTACTTC
cdr3_length: 14; v_call: TRBV5-1; clone_size: -; d_call: -; j_call: TRBJ2-3; cdr3_aa: CASSSGADTDTQYF; cdr3_nt: TGCGCCAGCAGCTCCGGGGCCGACACAGATACGCAGTATTTT
cdr3_length: 16; v_call: TRBV27; clone_size: few; d_call: -; j_call: TRBJ1-4; cdr3_aa: CASSLSWTEILEKLFF; cdr3_nt: TGTGCCAGCAGTTTATCCTGGACGGAAATACTAGAAAAACTGTTTTTT
cdr3_length: 14; v_call: TRBV6-2/TRBV6-3; clone_size: few; d_call: TRBD1; j_call: TRBJ2-2; cdr3_aa: CASSRGQAYGELFF; cdr3_nt: TGTGCCAGCAGTAGGGGACAGGCCTACGGGGAGCTGTTTTTT